This TCR beta chain emerged from a study of cytotoxic CD8 clonotypes in ibrutinib-treated CLL. Study background: Per sample, productive templates averaged almost 260,000 and productive rearrangements averaged about 100,000.

This clone has a handful of counts. What it binds is unknown. With V trimmed by 4 bases and J by 7 bases, 11 bases remained unmatched. The CDR3 is 16 amino acids. Germline CDR1 is LGHNA and CDR2 is YNFKEQ. Clones were sequenced by immunoSEQ multiplex PCR, and TCRdb holds only the in-frame ones, with some missing. Altogether more than 110,000 clones are present, 76% being singletons, with the ten largest covering 5% to 5.5%. Notes on the study in general: Samples were collected at differing times from sustained-remission and progressing patients. Pretreatment clonality was elevated relative to age-matched healthy donors and paralleled circulating CD8+ T-cell counts. Upon ibrutinib response clonality rose, and upon progression it fell back toward baseline.

The input for sequencing was PBMCs, taken after 24 months of ibrutinib treatment. V gene TRBV4-2 combines with J gene TRBJ2-1; TRBD2 aligns across 9 bases. This receptor was taken from a human donor with chronic lymphocytic leukemia. The CDR3 sequence: CASSRSVGLAVNEQFF. In DNA, the CDR3 is TGTGCCAGCAGCCGGAGTGTGGGACTAGCTGTGAATGAGCAGTTCTTC.